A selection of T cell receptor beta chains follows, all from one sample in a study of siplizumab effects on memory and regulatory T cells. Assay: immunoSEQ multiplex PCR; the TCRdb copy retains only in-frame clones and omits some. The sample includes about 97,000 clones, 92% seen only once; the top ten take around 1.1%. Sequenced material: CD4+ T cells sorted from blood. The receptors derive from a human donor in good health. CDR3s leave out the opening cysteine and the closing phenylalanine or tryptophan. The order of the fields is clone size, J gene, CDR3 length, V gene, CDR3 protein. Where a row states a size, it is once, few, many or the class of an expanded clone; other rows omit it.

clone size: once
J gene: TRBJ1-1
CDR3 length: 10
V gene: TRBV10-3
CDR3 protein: AISERRAEAF

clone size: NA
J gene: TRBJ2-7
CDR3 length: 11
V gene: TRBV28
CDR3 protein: ASSGTEDFEQY

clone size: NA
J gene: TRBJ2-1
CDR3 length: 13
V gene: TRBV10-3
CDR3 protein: AISDGDRGFNEQF

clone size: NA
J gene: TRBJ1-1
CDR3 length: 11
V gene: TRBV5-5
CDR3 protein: ASSLEPNTEAF

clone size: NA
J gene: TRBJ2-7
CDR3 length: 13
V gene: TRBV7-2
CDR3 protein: ASSLSFSGRNEQY

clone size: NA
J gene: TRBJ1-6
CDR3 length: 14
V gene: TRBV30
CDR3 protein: AWSRRQGALKSPLH

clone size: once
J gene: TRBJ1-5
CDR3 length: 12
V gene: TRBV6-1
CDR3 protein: ASSATPSNQPQH

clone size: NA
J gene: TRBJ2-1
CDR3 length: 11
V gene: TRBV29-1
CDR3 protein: SVPNVRQNEQF

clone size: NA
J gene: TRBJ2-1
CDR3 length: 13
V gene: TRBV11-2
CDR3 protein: ASSFWEGVNNEQF

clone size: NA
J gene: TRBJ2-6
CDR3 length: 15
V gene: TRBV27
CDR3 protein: ASSPRDPVGGANVLT

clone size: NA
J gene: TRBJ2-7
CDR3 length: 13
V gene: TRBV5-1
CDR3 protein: ASSREPTGRYEQY

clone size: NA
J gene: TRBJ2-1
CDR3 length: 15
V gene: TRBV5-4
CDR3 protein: ASRQGLAGGDHNEQF

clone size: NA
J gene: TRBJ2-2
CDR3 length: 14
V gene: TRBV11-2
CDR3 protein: ASSLGPGQGTGELF

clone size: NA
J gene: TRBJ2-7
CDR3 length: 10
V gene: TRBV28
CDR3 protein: ASSWTFYEQY

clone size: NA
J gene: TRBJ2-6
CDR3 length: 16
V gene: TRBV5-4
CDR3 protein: ASTAPDRGLTGANVLT

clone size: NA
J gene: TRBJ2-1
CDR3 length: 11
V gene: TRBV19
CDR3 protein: ASTGTAYNEQF

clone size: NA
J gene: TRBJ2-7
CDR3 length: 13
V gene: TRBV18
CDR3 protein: ASSQLDGPTYEQY

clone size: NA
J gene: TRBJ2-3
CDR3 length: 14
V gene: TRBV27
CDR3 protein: ASSLAWGEITDTQY

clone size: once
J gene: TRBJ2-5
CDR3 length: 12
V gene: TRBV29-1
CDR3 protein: SVGARPGQETQY

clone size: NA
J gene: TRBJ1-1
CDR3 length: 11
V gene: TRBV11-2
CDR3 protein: ASSGSFGTEAF

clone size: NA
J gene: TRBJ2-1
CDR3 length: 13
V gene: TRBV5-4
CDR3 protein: ASSWPGEGTPEQF

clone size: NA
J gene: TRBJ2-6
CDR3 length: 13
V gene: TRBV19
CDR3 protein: ASSITLSGANVLT

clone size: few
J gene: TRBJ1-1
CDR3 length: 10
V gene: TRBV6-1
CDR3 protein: ASAFYPPEAF

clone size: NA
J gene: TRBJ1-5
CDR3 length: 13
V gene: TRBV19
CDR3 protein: ASSPTAGGNQPQH

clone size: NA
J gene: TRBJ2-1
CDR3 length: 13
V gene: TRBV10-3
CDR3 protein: AISASGTADNEQF

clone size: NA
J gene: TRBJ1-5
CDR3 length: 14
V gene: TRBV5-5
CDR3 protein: ASSLSSTGINQPQH

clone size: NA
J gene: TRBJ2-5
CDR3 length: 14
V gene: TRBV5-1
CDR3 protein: ASSLVAGGIQETQY

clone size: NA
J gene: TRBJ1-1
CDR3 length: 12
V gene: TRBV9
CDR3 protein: ASSVEAGGTEAF

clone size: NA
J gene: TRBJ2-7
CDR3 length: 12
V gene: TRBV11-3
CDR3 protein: ASSEGGGLGEQY

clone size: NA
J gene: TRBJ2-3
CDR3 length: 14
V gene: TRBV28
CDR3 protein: ASSIGLAGDTDTQY

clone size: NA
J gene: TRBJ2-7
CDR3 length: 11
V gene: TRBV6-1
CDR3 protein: ASSELFGYEQY

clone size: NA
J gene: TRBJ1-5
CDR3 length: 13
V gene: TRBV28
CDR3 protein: ASSATGQGGQPQH

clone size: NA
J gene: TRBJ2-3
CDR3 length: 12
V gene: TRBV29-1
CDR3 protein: SVDWGAGTDTQY

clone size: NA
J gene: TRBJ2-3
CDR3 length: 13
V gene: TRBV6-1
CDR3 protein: ASNLAGLGSDTQY

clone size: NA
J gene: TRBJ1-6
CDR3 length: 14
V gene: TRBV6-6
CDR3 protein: ASSRGSRRGGSPLH

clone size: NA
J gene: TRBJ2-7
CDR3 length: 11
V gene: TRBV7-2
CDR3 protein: ASSLVASYEQY

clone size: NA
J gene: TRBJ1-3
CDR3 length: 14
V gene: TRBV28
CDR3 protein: ASSFPGRYSGNTIY

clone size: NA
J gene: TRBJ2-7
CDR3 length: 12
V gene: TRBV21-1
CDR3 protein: ASSLTGAPYEQY

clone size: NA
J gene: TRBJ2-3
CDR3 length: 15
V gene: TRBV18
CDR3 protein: ASSPISLGGLTDTQY

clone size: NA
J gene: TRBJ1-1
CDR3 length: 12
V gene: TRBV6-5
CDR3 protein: ASSKSRGTTEAF

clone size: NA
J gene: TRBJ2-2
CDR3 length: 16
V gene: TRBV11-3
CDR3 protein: ASSFQSGQGHCTGELF

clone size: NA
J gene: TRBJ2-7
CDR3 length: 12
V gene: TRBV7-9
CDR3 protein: ASSLPGTLVEQY

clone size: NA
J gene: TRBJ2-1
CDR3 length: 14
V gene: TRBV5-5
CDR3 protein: ASSLAVVLGINEQF

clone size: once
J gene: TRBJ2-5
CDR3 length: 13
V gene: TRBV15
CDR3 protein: ATSRQGARQETQY

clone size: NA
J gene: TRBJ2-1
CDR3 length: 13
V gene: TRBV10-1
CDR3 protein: ASSEARSSYNEQF

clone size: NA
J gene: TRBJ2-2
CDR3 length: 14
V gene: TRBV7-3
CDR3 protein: ASSFLPRARGGELF

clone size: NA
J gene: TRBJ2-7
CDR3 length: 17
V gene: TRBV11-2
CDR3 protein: ASSLRGDATSGSFYEQY

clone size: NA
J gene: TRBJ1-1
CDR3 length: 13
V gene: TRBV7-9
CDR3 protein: ASSPDVGTGGSAF